This T cell receptor beta chain was sequenced during a study of blood T cell repertoires in COVID-19 (dated by TCRdb to 2018 to 2021). At the level of the whole study: Samples from collaborators originated in the United States, Italy and Spain and spanned both the acute and convalescent phases of COVID-19. The material from the prospective study consisted of cDNA or gDNA derived from T cells, B-cell-depleted T cells, or PBMCs. Subjects who had been exposed to COVID-19, were actively infected with it, or had recovered from it provided the deeply sampled blood TCRbeta repertoires that made up the dataset. The repertoires were released in a freely available public database intended as a resource for research on the immune response to SARS-CoV-2. Samples came from the ongoing ImmuneRACE study (first 160 participants) plus 1,254 subjects from 6 global collaborators. Sample metadata almost always included a de-identified subject ID, COVID-19 status, age in years and sex. Where HLA class I and class II types were available, the types were taken from metadata supplied by the sample provider, not from assay-based typing.

About this clone itself: Its antigen target is currently unknown. Within one base of it there is no much larger clone, and no base qualities were kept.

The immunoSEQ Assay, a bias-controlled multiplex PCR, was used to amplify TCRbeta CDR3 regions from genomic DNA. As for how the authors treated the data: Nucleated cell counts per sample were estimated from amplification of reference gene primers within the assay. To quantify the absolute abundance of each unique TCRbeta CDR3 rearrangement, sequence reads were collapsed and filtered. Productive Simpson clonality was computed per sample as the square root of Simpson's diversity index over productive rearrangements. TCRdb provides this immuneACCESS table in a form limited to in-frame rearrangements. Some clones are lacking; in checked studies, under half of them reflect an unresolved V gene, and why the rest are absent is not known. V and J calls and clone size are those listed in that table; D and trimming were worked out from the DNA. For this sample there are a few hundred thousand clones; 85% appear just once. The ten largest clones take up about 17% of the sample.

As encoded in the germline V gene (reference sequence), CDR1 is MNHEY while CDR2 is SMNVEV. There are 13 amino acids in the CDR3, from cysteine to phenylalanine inclusive. The CDR3 DNA has 39 bases and is translated from base 1. In the prospective study, participants were roughly 18 to 100 years old, resided in fewer than 25 geographic areas of the United States, and were enrolled through a virtual design. To assign participants to cohorts, the prospective study relied on clinical history that participants themselves reported in a screening survey and a study questionnaire. Recovered participants in ImmuneRACE Cohort 3 were defined as having two consecutive negative NP/OP PCR tests, clearance from a healthcare professional, or resolution of symptoms. In the prospective study, mobile phlebotomists collected whole blood, serum and a nasopharyngeal or oropharyngeal swab from each participant. Over a roughly 2-month period, participants in the prospective study had the option of providing additional blood draws and questionnaires. Prospective study blood samples were shipped either frozen or at room temperature before DNA extraction.

What the authors observed across the whole study: How much clinical and demographic metadata was included differed by source and by participant, and the metadata was provided uncurated.

Specimen: PBMCs or T cells enriched from blood (not recorded which). The receptor's source is a middle-aged man who had recovered from COVID-19. The V and J segments used are TRBV27 and TRBJ2-4; D gene: possibly TRBD2, on 5 matching bases. The nucleotide sequence reads TGTTATCCCCGAGTGGGGAGTAGAAACATTCAGTACTTC. Its translation reads: CYPRVGSRNIQYF.